This is a list of T cell receptor beta chains from one sample in a study of blood T cell repertoires in COVID-19. Sequenced by immunoSEQ multiplex PCR; TCRdb stores in-frame clones only, minus some. Here the sample spans around 83,000 clones, around 90% being singletons. The source material was peripheral blood. The receptors originated from a man older than 75 with active or convalescent COVID-19. The CDR3 runs from the conserved cysteine through the conserved F or W. Fields, in order: J gene, V gene, D gene, CDR3 protein. D genes are given only for firm matches.

j_call: TRBJ1-5; v_call: TRBV6-5; d_call: -; cdr3_aa: CASSYSGSQPQHF
j_call: TRBJ1-1; v_call: TRBV19; d_call: TRBD1; cdr3_aa: CASSIAGQAVGFAEAFF
j_call: TRBJ2-2; v_call: TRBV5-1; d_call: -; cdr3_aa: CASSLSVVDTGELFF
j_call: TRBJ2-5; v_call: TRBV30; d_call: TRBD2; cdr3_aa: CAWIFPKSSGRETQYF
j_call: TRBJ2-1; v_call: TRBV19; d_call: TRBD2; cdr3_aa: CASRRLAGAYNEQFF
j_call: TRBJ2-3; v_call: TRBV5-1; d_call: TRBD1; cdr3_aa: CASSFGQGSDTQYF
j_call: TRBJ1-1; v_call: TRBV18; d_call: TRBD1; cdr3_aa: CASSPQGENTEAFF
j_call: TRBJ1-2; v_call: TRBV5-1; d_call: -; cdr3_aa: CASSPTVNYGYTF
j_call: TRBJ2-3; v_call: TRBV29-1; d_call: -; cdr3_aa: CSVAVSGTDTQYF
j_call: TRBJ2-2; v_call: TRBV5-1; d_call: -; cdr3_aa: CASSLAGTRGTGELFF
j_call: TRBJ2-1; v_call: TRBV14; d_call: TRBD2; cdr3_aa: CASSQDKGLGSGSSYNEQFF
j_call: TRBJ2-2; v_call: TRBV4-2; d_call: -; cdr3_aa: CASSQDQGTNTGELFF
j_call: TRBJ2-3; v_call: TRBV28; d_call: -; cdr3_aa: CASSPRWGGFTDTQYF
j_call: TRBJ1-6; v_call: TRBV6-5; d_call: -; cdr3_aa: CASRTGFDNSPLHF
j_call: TRBJ2-2; v_call: TRBV9; d_call: -; cdr3_aa: CASSAGGVAGELFF
j_call: TRBJ2-1; v_call: TRBV19; d_call: TRBD2; cdr3_aa: CASSIASGSDEQFF
j_call: TRBJ1-4; v_call: TRBV28; d_call: TRBD1; cdr3_aa: CASSWTGTNEKLFF
j_call: TRBJ1-2; v_call: TRBV19; d_call: -; cdr3_aa: CASRHPGPPGGSNGYTF
j_call: TRBJ1-3; v_call: TRBV6-5; d_call: -; cdr3_aa: CASSTRAFSGNTIYF
j_call: TRBJ2-2; v_call: TRBV3-1/TRBV3-2; d_call: TRBD2; cdr3_aa: CASRKTTGGLPGELFF
j_call: TRBJ2-6; v_call: TRBV4-2; d_call: -; cdr3_aa: CASSQDPTGSSGANVLTF
j_call: TRBJ2-3; v_call: TRBV7-2; d_call: TRBD1; cdr3_aa: CASSLEGQGSTDTQYF
j_call: TRBJ1-5; v_call: TRBV7-3; d_call: TRBD1; cdr3_aa: CASSLTGGQPQHF
j_call: TRBJ2-5; v_call: TRBV11-2; d_call: -; cdr3_aa: CASSSASFRSETQYF
j_call: TRBJ2-5; v_call: TRBV5-1; d_call: TRBD2; cdr3_aa: CASSKGLAGVWMETQYF
j_call: TRBJ1-6; v_call: TRBV11-2; d_call: -; cdr3_aa: CASSPFRQGHSPLHF
j_call: TRBJ1-2; v_call: TRBV28; d_call: -; cdr3_aa: CASSLVARGGYTF
j_call: TRBJ2-1; v_call: TRBV9; d_call: TRBD2; cdr3_aa: CASSVGLAGDHNEQFF
j_call: TRBJ1-1; v_call: TRBV5-1; d_call: TRBD1; cdr3_aa: CASSKDRANTEAFF
j_call: TRBJ1-1; v_call: TRBV30; d_call: -; cdr3_aa: CAWSPISDSEAFF